These 5 T cell receptor beta chains came from one sample sequenced in a study of cytomegalovirus exposure and HLA in healthy donors. The PCR employed 60 Vbeta primers together with 13 Jbeta primers. Method: immunoSEQ multiplex PCR; TCRdb's copy keeps in-frame clones and lacks some. The data hold about 140,000 clones, with over 70% observed a single time. What was sequenced was PBMCs. All receptors derive from a man between 35 and 55 years old in good health and CMV-seronegative.

This clone was seen only a few times. The V call is TRBV6-1, the J call TRBJ2-7; 8 bases align to TRBD1. J was trimmed by 3 bases and V by 4 bases; bases with no gene match: 11. The CDR3 extends over 16 amino acids. Germline lookup yields CDR1 MNHNS and CDR2 SASEGT. CDR3 region: CASSAAWTGPSYEQYF. The CDR3 DNA reads as TGTGCCAGCAGTGCGGCATGGACAGGGCCGAGCTACGAGCAGTACTTC.

The chain carries TRBV29-1 and TRBJ1-1; a weak D match, TRBD1 (5 bases). From germline, CDR1 is SQVTM and CDR2 ANQGSEA. Trimming left V 8 bases short and J 2 bases short, with 12 bases between. There are 12 residues in the CDR3. CDR3 nucleotides: TGCAGCCACGGGAGGGGCAACACTGAAGCTTTCTTT. This translates into CSHGRGNTEAFF.

This rearrangement joins TRBV10-3 to TRBJ2-1, with 8 bases identical to TRBD1. The germline V gene has CDR1 ENHRY and CDR2 SYGVKD. V shed 5 bases and J 6 bases; nucleotides not matched to a gene: 9. This CDR3 has 15 amino acids. Here the CDR3 DNA reads TGTGCCATCAGTATCCCAGGGGGCCTAGGCAATGAGCAGTTCTTC. It specifies CAISIPGGLGNEQFF.

This clone was counted once. The chain combines TRBV7-9 with TRBJ1-2, with 7 bases identical to TRBD1. Germline CDR1 and CDR2: SEHNR and FQNEAQ (reference sequence). The CDR3 has 15 amino acids. Trimming removed 1 base from V and 4 bases from J; junction bases left unmatched: 6. The CDR3 here is CASSLGAGGSYGYTF. Written as DNA, the CDR3 is TGTGCCAGCAGCTTAGGGGCAGGGGGTAGCTATGGCTACACCTTC.

This clone was seen only a few times. The rearrangement uses TRBV5-6 and TRBJ2-1; unclear D gene. The length of the CDR3 is 15 residues. Trimming left V 0 bases short and J 8 bases short, with 15 bases between. Germline V lookup: CDR1 SGHDT, CDR2 YYEEEE. CDR3: CASSLVTLVNHEQFF. DNA for the CDR3: TGTGCCAGCAGCTTGGTCACCCTAGTGAACCATGAGCAGTTCTTC.